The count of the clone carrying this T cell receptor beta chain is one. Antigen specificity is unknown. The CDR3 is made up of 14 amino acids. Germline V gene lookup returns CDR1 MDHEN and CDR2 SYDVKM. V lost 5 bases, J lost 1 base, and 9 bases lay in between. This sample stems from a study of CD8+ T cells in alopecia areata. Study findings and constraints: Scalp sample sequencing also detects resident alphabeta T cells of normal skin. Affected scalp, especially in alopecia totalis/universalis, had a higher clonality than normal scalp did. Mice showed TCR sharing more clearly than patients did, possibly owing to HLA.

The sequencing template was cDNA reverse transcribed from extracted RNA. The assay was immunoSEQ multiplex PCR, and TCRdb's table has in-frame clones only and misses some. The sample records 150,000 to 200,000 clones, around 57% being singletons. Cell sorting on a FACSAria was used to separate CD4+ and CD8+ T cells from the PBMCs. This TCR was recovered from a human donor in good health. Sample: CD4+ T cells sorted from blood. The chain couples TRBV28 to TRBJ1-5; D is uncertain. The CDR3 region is CASSPQRSNQPQHF. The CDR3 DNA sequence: TGTGCCAGCAGTCCACAGAGAAGCAATCAGCCCCAGCATTTT.